A selection of T cell receptor beta chains follows, all from one sample in a study of control samples from healthy donors and cancer patients. TCRdb keeps only in-frame clones here, not all; method: immunoSEQ multiplex PCR. The sample comprises fewer than 90,000 clones, approximately 87% of which are singletons, and around a fifth rests with the top ten. Source material: blood. These receptor sequences come from a man aged 45 to 65 in good health. CDR3s include the opening cysteine and the closing phenylalanine or tryptophan. A D gene is named only where the DNA matches it firmly. Not all rows give a size; the values are once, few, many and, for expanded clones, a class.

j_gene	v_gene	d_gene	abundance	CDR3nt	CDR3aa
TRBJ1-6	TRBV6-6	-	-	TGTGCCAGCTCCGGACTCGGTAATTCACCCCTCCACTTT	CASSGLGNSPLHF
TRBJ2-7	TRBV5-6	-	-	TGTGCCAGCAGCTTTGGGGGTCCCAGGGCCGAGCAGTACTTC	CASSFGGPRAEQYF
TRBJ1-2	TRBV27	TRBD1	-	TGTGCCAGCAGTCCCGCCCCGACAGGGGTAGGCGGCTACACCTTC	CASSPAPTGVGGYTF
TRBJ1-2	TRBV4-3	-	-	TGCGCCAGCAGCCAAGATCTGGCGGGGATCTATGGCTACACCTTC	CASSQDLAGIYGYTF
TRBJ2-2	TRBV9	-	-	TGTGCCAGCAGCGTAGTTTCGGGGGCCGGGGAGCTGTTTTTT	CASSVVSGAGELFF
TRBJ2-1	TRBV18	-	-	TGTGCCAGCTCACCTGATTCGGAATACAATGAGCAGTTCTTC	CASSPDSEYNEQFF
TRBJ1-1	TRBV29-1	-	-	TGCAGCGTCCGACCCGTGAACACTGAAGCTTTCTTT	CSVRPVNTEAFF
TRBJ1-1	TRBV7-2	TRBD1	-	TGTGCCAGCAGCCTCCCGGGACAGGGGCCAGGGGAAGCTTTCTTT	CASSLPGQGPGEAFF
TRBJ2-7	TRBV11-3	-	-	TGTGCCAGCAGCTTATCCCTAGGAGTCTACGAGCAGTACTTC	CASSLSLGVYEQYF
TRBJ1-1	TRBV7-3	TRBD1	-	TGTGCCAGCAGCTTAAGGCAGGGGGGTGAAGCTTTCTTT	CASSLRQGGEAFF
TRBJ1-5	TRBV6-2/TRBV6-3	-	-	TGTGCCAGCAGTTTCGCGGGATATAGCAATCAGCCCCAGCATTTT	CASSFAGYSNQPQHF
TRBJ1-5	TRBV27	TRBD1	-	TGTGCCAGCAGTCGTACGACAGGGGGCGAGATTAATCAGCCCCAGCATTTT	CASSRTTGGEINQPQHF
TRBJ1-4	TRBV4-1	TRBD1	-	TGCGCCAGCAGCCATGTGGACAGGACTAATGAAAAACTGTTTTTT	CASSHVDRTNEKLFF
TRBJ1-4	TRBV13	-	-	TGTGCCAGCAGCTTCGGACGGGCCCCTACTAATGAAAAACTGTTTTTT	CASSFGRAPTNEKLFF
TRBJ1-5	TRBV23-1	-	-	TGCGCCAGCAGTCAATCAAGGGGGGGGGAAGAGCCCCAGCATTTT	CASSQSRGGEEPQHF
TRBJ2-7	TRBV5-6	-	once	TGTGCCAGCAGCCTAGGGGACGAGCAGTACTTC	CASSLGDEQYF
TRBJ2-3	TRBV3-1/TRBV3-2	-	-	TGTGCCAGCAGCCGGGACACAGATACGCAGTATTTT	CASSRDTDTQYF
TRBJ1-1	TRBV18	-	-	TGTGCCAGCTCGTCCCAGGCGAACACTGAAGCTTTCTTT	CASSSQANTEAFF
TRBJ2-7	TRBV6-5	TRBD1	few	TGTGCCAGCTGTCAGGGGGCCTACGAGCAGTACTTC	CASCQGAYEQYF
TRBJ1-5	TRBV6-6	-	once	TGTGCCAGCGTACAGGGAATCAATCAGCCCCAGCATTTT	CASVQGINQPQHF
TRBJ1-2	TRBV7-2	-	few	TGTGCCAGCAGCTGGGATGGGCCTAACTATGGCTACACCTTC	CASSWDGPNYGYTF
TRBJ1-2	TRBV10-3	-	-	TGTGCCATCAGTGAGTCGACAGGAGGGGTAGGCAGGGGCTACACCTTC	CAISESTGGVGRGYTF
TRBJ1-1	TRBV12-5	-	-	TGTGCTAGTGGGTCTGGACAGCCGAACACTGAAGCTTTCTTT	CASGSGQPNTEAFF
TRBJ1-2	TRBV25-1	TRBD1	-	TGTGCCAGCAGTGAACACAGGGGGGACTATGGCTACACCTTC	CASSEHRGDYGYTF
TRBJ1-2	TRBV18	-	-	TGTGCCAGCTCACCGCAGGGGTTTGATGGCTACACCTTC	CASSPQGFDGYTF
TRBJ2-1	TRBV6-2/TRBV6-3	-	-	TGTGCCAGCAGTTACCCGGACAGCTACAATGAGCAGTTCTTC	CASSYPDSYNEQFF
TRBJ1-6	TRBV4-3	-	-	TGCGCCAGCAGCCAAGATGCGGGGGCGGGGAATTCACCCCTCCACTTT	CASSQDAGAGNSPLHF
TRBJ1-3	TRBV5-1	-	few	TGCGCCAGCAGCTCCGGGACGGTTGGAAACACCATATATTTT	CASSSGTVGNTIYF